This entry describes one T cell receptor beta chain. This clone was seen only a few times. The specificity of this receptor is unknown. No per-base quality is available; no much larger clone lies one base away. These data are taken from a study of a mutant IDH1 vaccine in newly diagnosed glioma (dated by TCRdb to about 2021). Background for the entire study: Vaccination started 4-6 weeks after radiotherapy alone, or was given together with temozolomide cycles in the groups whose treatment included chemotherapy. Of the 30 to 35 patients who were treated, about 62% were male and around 40% were female, and the mean age was roughly 40 years. Longitudinal TCRB deep sequencing was performed for about two dozen treated patients wherever samples were available for exploratory analyses. Prior to enrollment, patients had been given standard therapy consisting of radiotherapy alone, temozolomide alone, or radiochemotherapy with temozolomide, with the combination given to most patients. Six visits were used for peripheral blood collection: V03 (baseline), V05, V07, V10, V12 and V13. Visit V12 was the week-35 safety follow-up and visit V13 was the week-47 end of study.

Receptor libraries were prepared by the immunoSEQ multiplex PCR assay. Rearranged TCR beta chain sequences were amplified using the hsTCRB Kit according to the manufacturer's protocol. TCRB libraries were sequenced on an Illumina MiSeq. As for how the authors treated the data: The kit vendor's proprietary platform handled demultiplexing, trimming and gene mapping. TCRdb obtained this table from immuneACCESS and retained in-frame rearrangements with V and J assigned. These tables miss some clones; where compared with another copy, unresolved V genes account for less than half of the shortfall, and the remainder is unexplained. V and J calls and clone size come straight from that table; D and trimming were deduced from the DNA. Across this sample there are about 30,000 clones, with around 84% seen only once. Of the sample, 15% is held by the ten largest clones. Study-wide conclusions, independent of this receptor: Availability determined which PBMC samples were chosen for TCRB deep sequencing. Pseudoprogression seemed to be unrelated to changes in the top peripheral T cell clonotypes found by TCRB sequencing. Vaccine-induced immune responses across multiple MHC alleles were detected in 93.3% of patients. It was noted by the authors that analyses of patient blood samples could not be reproduced owing to sample limitations.

Relative to germline, V is 5 bases shorter and J is 2 bases shorter, with 12 bases between their ends. The CDR3 has 14 amino acids, counting the end cysteine and phenylalanine. Of all the DNA, just the CDR3 is kept, 42 bases in frame from base 1. Via the germline V gene (reference sequence), CDR1 is LNHDA and CDR2 SQIVND. The time point label of this sample denotes: week 35, safety follow-up. Each vaccine dose was 300 ug of a 20-mer mutant IDH1 peptide in Montanide, given subcutaneously with topical imiquimod. Eight vaccinations were administered to patients in weeks 1, 3, 5, 7, 11, 15, 19 and 23, corresponding to visits V03 through V10. The donors had newly diagnosed IDH1-mutant astrocytomas of WHO grade 3 or 4 that showed loss of nuclear ATRX. The samples were drawn from NOA16, a multicentre, single-arm, open-label phase I trial in Germany that tested a mutant IDH1 peptide vaccine in humans for the first time. Genomic DNA for TCRB sequencing was isolated from EDTA blood with the DNeasy Blood and Tissue Kit.

This chain is built from TRBV19 and TRBJ1-1; the D gene remains uncertain. This TCR came from a man aged 25 to 40 with glioma. The specimen was PBMCs, collected from a glioma patient whose treatment included an IDH1 peptide vaccine. The nucleotide sequence reads TGTGCCAGTAGTCCAGACGGCGTAAACACTGAAGCTTTCTTT. Its translation reads: CASSPDGVNTEAFF.